The T cell receptor (beta chain) described here comes from a study of cytomegalovirus exposure and HLA in healthy donors. General study points: A later analysis found most CMV-associated TCR beta chains apparently HLA-restricted. No immune exposure information besides CMV serostatus was available.

PCR used 60 Vbeta primers and 13 Jbeta primers. The method was immunoSEQ multiplex PCR; TCRdb's version includes in-frame clones alone and lacks a portion of them. The sample includes 100,000 to 150,000 clones, about three quarters of them seen just once. Worth noting for this clone: Its specificity is unknown.

The receptor was isolated from a female donor in good health and CMV-seronegative. The material sequenced was PBMCs.

The DNA for the CDR3 is TGTGCCAGCAGTGGGACCACAGGGAGACCCGGGCATAATGAGCAGTTCTTC. It translates to CASSGTTGRPGHNEQFF. The chain combines TRBV25-1 with TRBJ2-1, with TRBD1 as a possible D gene (6 bases). CDR3 size: 17 residues. V dropped 4 bases and J dropped 7 bases, with 23 bases sitting between them. Germline CDR1 MGHDK, CDR2 SYGVNS.